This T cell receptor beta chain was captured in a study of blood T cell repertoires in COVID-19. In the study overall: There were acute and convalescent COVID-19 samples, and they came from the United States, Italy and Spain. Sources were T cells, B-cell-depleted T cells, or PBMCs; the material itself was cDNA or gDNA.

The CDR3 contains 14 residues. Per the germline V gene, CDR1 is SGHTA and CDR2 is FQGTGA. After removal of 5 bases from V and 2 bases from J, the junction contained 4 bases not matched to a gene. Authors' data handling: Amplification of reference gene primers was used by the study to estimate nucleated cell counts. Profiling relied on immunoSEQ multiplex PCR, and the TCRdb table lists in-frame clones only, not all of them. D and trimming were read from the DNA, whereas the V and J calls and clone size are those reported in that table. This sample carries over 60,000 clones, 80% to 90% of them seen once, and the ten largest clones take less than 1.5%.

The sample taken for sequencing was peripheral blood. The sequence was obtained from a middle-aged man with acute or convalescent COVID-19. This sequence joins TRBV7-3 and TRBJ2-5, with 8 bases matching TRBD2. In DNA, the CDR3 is TGTGCCAGCAGCCTTTTAGCGGGACAAGAGACCCAGTACTTC. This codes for CASSLLAGQETQYF.